The clone carrying this T cell receptor (beta chain) was detected ten times or more. Its target is unknown. A second PCR, run for roughly 6 to 11 cycles, used a sample-barcoded 5' primer plus a J-beta primer mix. Unique molecular identifiers of 12 random nucleotides labeled each cDNA. TCRdb processed the 5' RACE reads anew with MiXCR; each CDR3 protein has one entry. The table records roughly 1.6 million distinct CDR3 sequences, 30% to 35% of them present only once. Per the germline V gene, CDR1 is MGHRA and CDR2 is YSYEKL. The CDR3 loop spans 13 amino acids. Losses at the gene ends were 5 bases for V and 7 bases for J; bases not matched to a gene: 7. The data were taken from a study of blood T cells in healthy people across ages. General study points: In long-lived donors, naive CD4+ cell counts and diversity exceeded those of aged donors.

This chain uses TRBV4-1 with TRBJ1-2, with 7 bases identical to TRBD1. This receptor was obtained from a woman aged 25 to 45 in good health. The sample taken for sequencing was blood. CDR3 sequence reads: CASSTRTGRGYTF. In nucleotides, the CDR3 is TGCGCCAGCAGCACACGGACAGGTCGTGGCTACACCTTC.